Here is one T cell receptor (beta chain) with its context. The clone's antigen remains unknown. Per-base quality was not reported, and no clone a single base away is much larger than it. Unmatched junction bases come to 5, with V trimmed by 5 bases and J by 0 bases. Including cysteine and phenylalanine, the CDR3 has 15 amino acids. Only the CDR3 DNA stays, 45 bases, in frame from base 1. Reading the germline V gene gives CDR1 SGHVS and CDR2 FQNEAQ. This entry belongs to a study of T cell responses to AZD1222 COVID-19 vaccine (dated by TCRdb to the early 2020s). General notes on the study: AZD1222 recipients given second doses at about 4 weeks or at about 12 weeks were pooled, since spike-specific TCR depth and breadth were not found to differ between the two schedules. TCR sequencing covered more than 230 trial participants: 200 to 210 given two doses of AZD1222 and 26 given two doses of MenACWY control vaccine. Trial participants were enrolled into age subgroups of 18-55, 56-69 and 70-plus years, which contained approximately 150, 28 and 58 TCR-sequenced participants, respectively. What the work shows at the level of the full study, not this receptor alone: Only a handful of AZD1222 recipients were SARS-CoV-2 seropositive at baseline, limiting conclusions about previously exposed vaccinees. Nearly half of unique spike-specific TCRs reportedly recognized epitopes outside regions mutated in the B.1.351 and B.1.1.7 variants. Participants were mostly white British, with more females than males. The authors suggested clonal diversity may have been underestimated. After two AZD1222 doses, both the breadth and the depth of spike-specific TCRs were significantly higher than at day 0 and than in MenACWY recipients. Because no samples from the day 14 peak response were available, repertoires could be characterized only after the peak T cell response. The vaccine-associated CD4 TCRs covered the entire spike protein, and the dominant responses fell in regions 160-218 and 743-854. In the small 56-69-year group, the increase in depth fell short of significance, most likely because of low power.

Taken with the paper, the label for time point translates to: baseline before first vaccination. Vaccinee samples were obtained from the UK trials COV001 and COV002, which included a single-blind randomized controlled phase 2/3 trial of AZD1222 (ChAdOx1 nCoV-19) in healthy adults. Trial participant PBMC samples were collected at day 0 and day 28 after the second dose for TCRbeta chain sequencing. The CDR3 regions of human TCRbeta chains were subjected to immunosequencing. Regarding the original processing steps: Repertoire TCRs were checked for matches against a reference library of SARS-CoV-2-specific TCRs that had been generated using the MIRA antigen-specificity platform. Breadth was defined as the fraction of unique TCRs that were SARS-CoV-2-associated, and depth was defined as the fraction of total T cells that were SARS-CoV-2-associated. Using the MIRA data, each spike-specific TCR was mapped to the spike region that the TCR reacts to and placed in a CD4 or CD8 class. Log10-transformed breadth and depth values were compared by one-way ANOVA with Sidak's multiple comparisons tests. TCRdb took this table from immuneACCESS and kept in-frame rearrangements with V and J called. Such tables lack part of the clones; where checked against another copy, unresolved V genes explain under half of the gap, and the rest is unexplained. That table furnishes V, J and clone size, whereas the DNA furnished D and trimming. Counted in this sample were roughly 140,000 clones; 90% of them appeared once. The ten top clones hold 3.4% of the sample.

The rearrangement joined TRBV7-8 to TRBJ1-1; TRBD1 fits 8 bases in the junction. This sequence was found in an adult in good health. The starting material was peripheral blood, obtained on day 0 of AZD1222 vaccination. The CDR3 region reads CASSVRTGLNTEAFF. Here is the DNA: TGTGCCAGCAGCGTACGGACAGGGCTGAACACTGAAGCTTTCTTT.